The following is a T cell receptor (beta chain) sequence with its context. Its matching antigen is unknown. TCRdb's table, derived via immunoSEQ multiplex PCR, lists solely in-frame clones and lacks some. The top ten clones hold 3% to 4% of a sample with tens of thousands of clones, about 87% of them seen once. These data belong to a study of cytomegalovirus exposure and HLA in healthy donors. Study-wide background: A subsequent analysis reported that the roughly 120 validation repertoires were produced on the same platform that had also been used for the 500 to 700 first-cohort repertoires. General observations from the study: Many donors carried some public TCRs, although rarity characterized most TCR sequences. The finding came from a later analysis; first-cohort TCR clusters tended to co-occur in the 90 to 150 validation repertoires. Over 150 TCR beta chains were listed as cytomegalovirus-associated.

Per germline, CDR1 KGHSH and CDR2 LQKENI. Trimming took 2 bases from V and 4 from J, leaving 9 bases between them. This CDR3 is 13 amino acids long. The chain recombines TRBV18 with TRBJ2-7, with D possibly being TRBD1 (5 bases). The TCR was taken from a young woman in good health and CMV-seropositive. Sequencing was done on a sample of PBMCs. CDR3 residues: CASSPRTYYEQYF. CDR3 DNA: TGTGCCAGCTCACCAAGGACATATTACGAGCAGTACTTC. The full variable domain, in which reference TRBV18 and TRBJ2-7 provide the parts outside the CDR3, is NAGVMQNPRHLVRRRGQEARLRCSPMKGHSHVYWYRQLPEEGLKFMVYLQKENIIDESGMPKERFSAEFPKEGPSILRIQQVVRGDSAAYFCASSPRTYYEQYFGPGTRLTVT.